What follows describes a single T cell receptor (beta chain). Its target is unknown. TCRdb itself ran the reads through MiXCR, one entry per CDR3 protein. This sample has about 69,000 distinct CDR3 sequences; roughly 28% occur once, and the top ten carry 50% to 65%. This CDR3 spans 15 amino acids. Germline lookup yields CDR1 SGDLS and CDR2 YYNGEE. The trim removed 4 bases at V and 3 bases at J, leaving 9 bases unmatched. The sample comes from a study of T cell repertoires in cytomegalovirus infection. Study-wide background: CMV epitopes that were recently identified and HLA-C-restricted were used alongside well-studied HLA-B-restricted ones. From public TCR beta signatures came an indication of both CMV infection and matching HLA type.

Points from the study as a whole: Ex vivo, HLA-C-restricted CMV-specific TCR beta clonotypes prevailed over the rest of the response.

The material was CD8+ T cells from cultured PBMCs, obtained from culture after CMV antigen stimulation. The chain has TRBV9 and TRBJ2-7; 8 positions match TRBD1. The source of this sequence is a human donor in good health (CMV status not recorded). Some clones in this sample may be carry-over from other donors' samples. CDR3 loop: CASSPQDRADYEQYF. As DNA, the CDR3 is TGTGCCAGCAGCCCTCAGGACAGGGCGGACTACGAGCAGTACTTC. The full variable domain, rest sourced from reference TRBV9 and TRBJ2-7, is DSGVTQTPKHLITATGQRVTLRCSPRSGDLSVYWYQQSLDQGLQFLIQYYNGEERAKGNILERFSAQQFPDLHSELNLSSLELGDSALYFCASSPQDRADYEQYFGPGTRLTVT.